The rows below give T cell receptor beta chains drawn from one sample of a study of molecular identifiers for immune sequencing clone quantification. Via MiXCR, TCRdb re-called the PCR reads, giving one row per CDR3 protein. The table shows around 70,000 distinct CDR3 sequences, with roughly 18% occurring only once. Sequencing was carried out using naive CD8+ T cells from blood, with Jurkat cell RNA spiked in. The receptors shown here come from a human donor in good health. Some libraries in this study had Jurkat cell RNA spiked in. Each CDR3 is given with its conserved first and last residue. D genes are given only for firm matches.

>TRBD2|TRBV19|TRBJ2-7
CASSAGLAATYEQYF
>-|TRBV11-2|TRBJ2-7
CASSLGGYGQYF
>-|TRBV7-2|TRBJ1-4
CASSLDGQGLFF
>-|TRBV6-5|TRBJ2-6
CASSYNRGTGANVLTF
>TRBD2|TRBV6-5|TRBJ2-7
CASSYLGEGNEQYF
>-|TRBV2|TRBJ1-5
CASSAAYSNQPQHF
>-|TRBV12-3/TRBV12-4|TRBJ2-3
CASSARQDITDTQYF
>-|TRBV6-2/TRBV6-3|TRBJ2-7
CASSWGDVYEQYF
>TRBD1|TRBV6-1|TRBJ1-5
CASSVRDRGLYGNQPQHF
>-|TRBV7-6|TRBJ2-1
CASSLSVLNEQFF
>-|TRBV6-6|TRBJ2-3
CASTETGPDTQYF
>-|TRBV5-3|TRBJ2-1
CASSLDGSSYNERFF
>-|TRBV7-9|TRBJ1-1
CASSPTTGRSTEAFF
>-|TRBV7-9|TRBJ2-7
CASSLANYEQYF